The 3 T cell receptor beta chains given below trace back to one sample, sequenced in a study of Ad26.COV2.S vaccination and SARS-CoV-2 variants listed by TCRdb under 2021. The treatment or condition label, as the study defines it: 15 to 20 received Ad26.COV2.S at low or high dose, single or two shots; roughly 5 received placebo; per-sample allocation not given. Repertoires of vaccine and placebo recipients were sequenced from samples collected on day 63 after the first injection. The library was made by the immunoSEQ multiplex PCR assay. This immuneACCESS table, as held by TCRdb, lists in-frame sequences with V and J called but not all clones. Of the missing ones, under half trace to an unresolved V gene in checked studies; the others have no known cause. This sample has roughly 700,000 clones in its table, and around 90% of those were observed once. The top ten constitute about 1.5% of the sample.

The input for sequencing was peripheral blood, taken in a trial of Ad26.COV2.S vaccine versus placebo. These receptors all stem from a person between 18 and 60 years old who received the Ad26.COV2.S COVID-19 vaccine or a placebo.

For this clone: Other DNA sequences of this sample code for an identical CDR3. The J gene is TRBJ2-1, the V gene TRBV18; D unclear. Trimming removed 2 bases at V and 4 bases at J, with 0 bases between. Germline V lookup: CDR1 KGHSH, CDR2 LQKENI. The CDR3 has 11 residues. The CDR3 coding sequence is TGTGCCAGCTCACCATACAATGAGCAGTTCTTC. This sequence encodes CASSPYNEQFF. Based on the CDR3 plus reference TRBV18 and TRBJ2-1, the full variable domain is NAGVMQNPRHLVRRRGQEARLRCSPMKGHSHVYWYRQLPEEGLKFMVYLQKENIIDESGMPKERFSAEFPKEGPSILRIQQVVRGDSAAYFCASSPYNEQFFGPGTRLTVL.

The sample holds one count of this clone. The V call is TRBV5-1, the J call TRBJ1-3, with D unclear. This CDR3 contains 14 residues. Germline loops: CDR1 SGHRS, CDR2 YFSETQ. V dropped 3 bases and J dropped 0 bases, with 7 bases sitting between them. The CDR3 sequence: CASSSDISGNTIYF. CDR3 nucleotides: TGCGCCAGCAGCTCCGACATCTCTGGAAACACCATATATTTT.

The CDR3 region has the DNA TGTGCCAGCAGTTCCCGCCGGGGGGGCCAAGAGACCCAGTACTTC. Amino acids: CASSSRRGGQETQYF. The chain links TRBV2 to TRBJ2-5, with 8 bases lining up with TRBD2. This CDR3 has 15 amino acids. Germline V gene data show CDR1 as SNHLY and CDR2 as FYNNEI. The ends lost 5 bases at V and 1 base at J; junction bases unmatched: 6.